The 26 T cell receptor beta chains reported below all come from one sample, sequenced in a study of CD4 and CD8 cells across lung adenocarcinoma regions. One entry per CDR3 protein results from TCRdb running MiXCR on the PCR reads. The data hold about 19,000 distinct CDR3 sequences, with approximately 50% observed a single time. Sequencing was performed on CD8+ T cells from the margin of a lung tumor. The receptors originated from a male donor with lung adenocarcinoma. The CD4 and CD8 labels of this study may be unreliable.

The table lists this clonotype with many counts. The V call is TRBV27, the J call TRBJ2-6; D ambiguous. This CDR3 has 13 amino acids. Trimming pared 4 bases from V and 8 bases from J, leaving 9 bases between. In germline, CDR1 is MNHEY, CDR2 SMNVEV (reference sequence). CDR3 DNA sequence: TGTGCCAGCAGTTCAGTCCCAACCAACGTCCTGACTTTC. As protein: CASSSVPTNVLTF. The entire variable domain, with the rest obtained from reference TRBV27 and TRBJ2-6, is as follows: EAQVTQNPRYLITVTGKKLTVTCSQNMNHEYMSWYRQDPGLGLRQIYYSMNVEVTDKGDVPEGYKVSRKEKRNFPLILESPSPNQTSLYFCASSSVPTNVLTFGAGSRLTVL.

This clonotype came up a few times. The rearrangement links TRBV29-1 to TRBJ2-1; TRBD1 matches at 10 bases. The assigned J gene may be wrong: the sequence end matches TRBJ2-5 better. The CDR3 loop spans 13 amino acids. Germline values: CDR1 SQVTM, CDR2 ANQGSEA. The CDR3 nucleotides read TGCAGCGTCCGACAGGGGGCCGATGAGACCCAGTACTTC. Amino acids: CSVRQGADETQYF.

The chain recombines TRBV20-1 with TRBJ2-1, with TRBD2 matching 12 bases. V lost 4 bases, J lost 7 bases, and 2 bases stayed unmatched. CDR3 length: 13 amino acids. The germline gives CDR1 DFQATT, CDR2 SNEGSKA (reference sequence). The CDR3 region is CSATSGRDNEQFF. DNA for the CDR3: TGCAGTGCTACTAGCGGGAGGGATAATGAGCAGTTCTTC.

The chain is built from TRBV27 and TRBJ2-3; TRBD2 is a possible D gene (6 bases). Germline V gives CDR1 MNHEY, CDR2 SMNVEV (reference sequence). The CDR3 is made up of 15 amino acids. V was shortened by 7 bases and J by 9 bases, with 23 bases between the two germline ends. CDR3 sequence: CASKPSVGVRETQYF. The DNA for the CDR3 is TGTGCCAGCAAACCTAGCGTTGGAGTTAGGGAGACGCAGTATTTT.

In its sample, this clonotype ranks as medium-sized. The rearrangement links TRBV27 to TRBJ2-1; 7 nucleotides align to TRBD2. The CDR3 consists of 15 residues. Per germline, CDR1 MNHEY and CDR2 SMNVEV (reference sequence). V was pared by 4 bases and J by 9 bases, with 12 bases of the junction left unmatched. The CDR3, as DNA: TGTGCCAGCAGTTCTCTGCCGGGACTAAGATCTGAGCAGTTCTTC. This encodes CASSSLPGLRSEQFF.

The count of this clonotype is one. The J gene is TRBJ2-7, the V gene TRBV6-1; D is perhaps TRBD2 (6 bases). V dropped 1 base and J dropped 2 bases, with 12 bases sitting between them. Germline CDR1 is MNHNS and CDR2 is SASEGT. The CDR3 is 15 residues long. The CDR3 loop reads CASSEGTGLTYEQYF. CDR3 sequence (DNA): TGTGCCAGCAGTGAAGGAACAGGACTAACCTACGAGCAGTACTTC.

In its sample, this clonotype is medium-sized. The CDR3 loop reads CASSGGGGAYNEQFF. As DNA, the CDR3 is TGTGCCAGCAGTGGGGGGGGTGGGGCCTACAATGAGCAGTTCTTC. The chain is built from TRBV6-1 and TRBJ2-1; 7 bases are shared with TRBD2. CDR3 length: 15 amino acids. V lost 4 bases, J lost 2 bases, and 5 bases stayed unmatched. Germline V gene data show CDR1 as MNHNS and CDR2 as SASEGT.

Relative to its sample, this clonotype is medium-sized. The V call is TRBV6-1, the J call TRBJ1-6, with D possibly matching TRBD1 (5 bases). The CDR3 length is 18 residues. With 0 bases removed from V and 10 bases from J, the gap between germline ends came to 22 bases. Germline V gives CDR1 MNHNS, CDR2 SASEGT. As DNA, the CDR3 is TGTGCCAGCAGTGAAGCGATTGTTGGGACCTTACTTGTATCACCCCTCCACTTT. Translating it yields CASSEAIVGTLLVSPLHF.

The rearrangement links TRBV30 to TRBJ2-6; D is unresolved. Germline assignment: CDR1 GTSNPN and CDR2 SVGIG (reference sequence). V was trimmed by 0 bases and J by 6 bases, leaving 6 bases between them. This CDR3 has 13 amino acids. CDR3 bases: TGTGCCTGGAGTGTTGGTGTGGCCAACGTCCTGACTTTC. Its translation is CAWSVGVANVLTF. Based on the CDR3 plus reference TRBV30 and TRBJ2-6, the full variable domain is SQTIHQWPATLVQPVGSPLSLECTVEGTSNPNLYWYRQAAGRGLQLLFYSVGIGQISSEVPQNLSASRPQDRQFILSSKKLLLSDSGFYLCAWSVGVANVLTFGAGSRLTVL.

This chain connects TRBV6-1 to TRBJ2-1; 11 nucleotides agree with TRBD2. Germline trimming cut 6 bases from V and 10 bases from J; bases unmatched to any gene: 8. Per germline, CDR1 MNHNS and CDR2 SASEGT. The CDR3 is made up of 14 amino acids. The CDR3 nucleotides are TGTGCCAGCAGGACACTAGCGGGGGCGGGAGAGCAGTTCTTC. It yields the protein CASRTLAGAGEQFF.

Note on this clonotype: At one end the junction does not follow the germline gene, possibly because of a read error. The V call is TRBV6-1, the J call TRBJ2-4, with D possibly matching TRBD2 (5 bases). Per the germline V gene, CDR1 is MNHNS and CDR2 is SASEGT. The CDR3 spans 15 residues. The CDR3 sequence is CASTGLAVAKDIQYF. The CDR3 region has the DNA TGTGCCAGCACTGGACTGGCGGTAGCCAAAGACATCCAGTACTTC.

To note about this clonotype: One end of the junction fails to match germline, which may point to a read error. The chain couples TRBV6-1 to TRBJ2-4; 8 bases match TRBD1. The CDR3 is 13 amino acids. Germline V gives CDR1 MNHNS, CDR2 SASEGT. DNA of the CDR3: TGCGCCAGGGGGCTGCGGGCCAAAGATACGCAGTACTTC. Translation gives CARGLRAKDTQYF.

The CDR3 nucleotides are TGTGCCAGCAGGGGAGCCGGGGCAGGGGTCGGGGATACGCAGTTCTTC. Amino acid sequence: CASRGAGAGVGDTQFF. This rearrangement joins TRBV6-1 to TRBJ2-4, with D perhaps matching TRBD1 (6 bases). Judging by the DNA end, TRBJ2-1 fits better; the J call may be wrong. This CDR3 contains 16 residues. Germline V gene lookup returns CDR1 MNHNS and CDR2 SASEGT.

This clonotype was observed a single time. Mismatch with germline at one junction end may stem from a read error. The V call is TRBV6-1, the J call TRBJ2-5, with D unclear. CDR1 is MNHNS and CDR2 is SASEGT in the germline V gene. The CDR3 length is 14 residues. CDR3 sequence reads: CAGRVARDRETQYF. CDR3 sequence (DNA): TGTGCCGGCAGAGTGGCGCGTGACCGAGAGACGCAGTACTTC.

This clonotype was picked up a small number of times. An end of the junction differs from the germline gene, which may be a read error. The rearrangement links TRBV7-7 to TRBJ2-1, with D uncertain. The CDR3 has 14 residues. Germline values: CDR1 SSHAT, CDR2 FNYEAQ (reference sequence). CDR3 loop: CASSFDANTLEQFF. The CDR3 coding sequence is TGTGCTAGCAGCTTTGACGCGAACACCCTTGAGCAGTTCTTC. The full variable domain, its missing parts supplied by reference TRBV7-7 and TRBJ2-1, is GAGVSQSPRYKVTKRGQDVTLRCDPISSHATLYWYQQALGQGPEFLTYFNYEAQPDKSGLPSDRFSAERPEGSISTLTIQRTEQRDSAMYRCASSFDANTLEQFFGPGTRLTVL.

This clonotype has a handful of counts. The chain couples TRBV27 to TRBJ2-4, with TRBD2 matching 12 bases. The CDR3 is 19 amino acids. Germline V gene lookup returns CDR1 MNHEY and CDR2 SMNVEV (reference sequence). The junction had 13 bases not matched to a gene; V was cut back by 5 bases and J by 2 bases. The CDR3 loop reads CASSPRLAGEPVTKNIQYF. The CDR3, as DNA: TGTGCCAGCAGTCCAAGACTAGCGGGAGAACCGGTGACCAAAAACATTCAGTACTTC.

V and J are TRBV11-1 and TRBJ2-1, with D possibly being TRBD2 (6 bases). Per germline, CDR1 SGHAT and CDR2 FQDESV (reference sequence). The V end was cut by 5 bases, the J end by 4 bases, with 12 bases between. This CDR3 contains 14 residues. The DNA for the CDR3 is TGTGCCAGCAGCCCTAGCGACACTTACAATGAGCAGTTCTTC. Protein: CASSPSDTYNEQFF.

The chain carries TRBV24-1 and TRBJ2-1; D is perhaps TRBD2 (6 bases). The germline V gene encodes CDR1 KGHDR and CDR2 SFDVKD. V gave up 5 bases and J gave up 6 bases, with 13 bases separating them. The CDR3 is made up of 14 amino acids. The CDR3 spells CATSARTNSNEQFF. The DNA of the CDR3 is TGTGCCACCAGTGCTCGGACTAATTCCAATGAGCAGTTCTTC.

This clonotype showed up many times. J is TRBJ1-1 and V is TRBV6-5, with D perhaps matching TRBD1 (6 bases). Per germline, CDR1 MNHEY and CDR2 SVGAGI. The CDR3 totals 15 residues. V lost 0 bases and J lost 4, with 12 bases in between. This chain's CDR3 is CASSYSTAGATEAFF. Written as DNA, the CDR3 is TGTGCCAGCAGTTACTCGACAGCGGGGGCCACTGAAGCTTTCTTT.

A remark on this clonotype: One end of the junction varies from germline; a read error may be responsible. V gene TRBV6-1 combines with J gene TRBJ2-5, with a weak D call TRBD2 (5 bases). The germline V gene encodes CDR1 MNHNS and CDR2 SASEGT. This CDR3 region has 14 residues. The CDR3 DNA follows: TGTGCGGGCAGAGGAGGCGGAGACGAAGAGACGCAGTATTTC. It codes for CAGRGGGDEETQYF.

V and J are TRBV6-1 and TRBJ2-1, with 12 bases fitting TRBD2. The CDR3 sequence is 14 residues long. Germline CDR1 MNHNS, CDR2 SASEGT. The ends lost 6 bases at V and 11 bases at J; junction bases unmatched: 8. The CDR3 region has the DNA TGTGCCAGCAGCGCTAGCGGGAGGGCGCTTAAGCAGTTCTTC. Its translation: CASSASGRALKQFF.

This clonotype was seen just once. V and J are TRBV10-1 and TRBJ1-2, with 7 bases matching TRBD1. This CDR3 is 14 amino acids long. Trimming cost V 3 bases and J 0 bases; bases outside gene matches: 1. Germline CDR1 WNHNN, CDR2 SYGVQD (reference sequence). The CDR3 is CASSETGANYGYTF. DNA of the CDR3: TGCGCCAGCAGTGAAACAGGGGCTAACTATGGCTACACCTTC.

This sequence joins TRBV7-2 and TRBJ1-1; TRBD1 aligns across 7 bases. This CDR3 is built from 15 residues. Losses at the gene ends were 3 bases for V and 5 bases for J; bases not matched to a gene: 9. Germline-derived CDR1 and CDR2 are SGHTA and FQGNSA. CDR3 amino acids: CASSFAPTGRTEAFF. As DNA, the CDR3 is TGTGCCAGCAGCTTCGCCCCGACAGGGAGGACTGAAGCTTTCTTT.

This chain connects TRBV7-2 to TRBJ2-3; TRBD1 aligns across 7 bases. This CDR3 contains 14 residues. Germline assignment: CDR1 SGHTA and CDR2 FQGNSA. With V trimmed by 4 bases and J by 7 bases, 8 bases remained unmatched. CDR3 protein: CASSSTGTSNTQYF. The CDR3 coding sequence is TGTGCCAGCAGCTCGACAGGGACATCAAATACGCAGTATTTT.

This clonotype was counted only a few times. CDR3 loop: CASSDHSGANVLTF. The CDR3 DNA reads TGTGCCAGCAGTGACCACTCTGGGGCCAACGTCCTGACTTTC. J is TRBJ2-6 and V is TRBV6-4; D is uncertain. The CDR3 runs to 14 residues. The ends were cut back, 2 bases at V and 0 bases at J, with 2 bases in the middle. Per germline, CDR1 MRHNA and CDR2 SNTAGT.

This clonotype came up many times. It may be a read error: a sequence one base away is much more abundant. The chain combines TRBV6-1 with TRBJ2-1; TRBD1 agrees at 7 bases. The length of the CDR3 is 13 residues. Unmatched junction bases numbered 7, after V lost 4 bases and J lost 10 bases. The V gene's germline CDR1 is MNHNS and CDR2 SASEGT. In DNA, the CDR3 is TGTGCCAGCAGTGTAGACAGGGCCTACGAGCAGTTCTTC. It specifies CASSVDRAYEQFF.